The 5 T cell receptor beta chains in this list originate from one sample, sequenced in a study of beta chain features in type 1 diabetes. Expressed TCRB transcripts were sequenced because the entire RNA isolate underwent reverse transcription. Assay: immunoSEQ multiplex PCR; the TCRdb copy retains only in-frame clones and omits some. Of 150,000 to 190,000 clones detected, around 10% appear once; the ten largest clones hold roughly 2%. The sample comprised central memory CD4+ T cells from blood. Receptor source: a man younger than 35 in good health.

A few counts support this clone. The chain uses TRBV6-5 and TRBJ2-3, with D hard to call. The germline CDR1 and CDR2 sequences are MNHEY and SVGAGI. V was shortened by 2 bases and J by 2 bases, with 5 bases between the two germline ends. This CDR3 spans 13 amino acids. This CDR3 is CASSYGYTDTQYF. The CDR3 DNA reads TGTGCCAGCAGTTACGGATACACAGATACGCAGTATTTT.

This clone was observed a handful of times. This rearrangement joins TRBV6-5 to TRBJ2-3; D may match TRBD1 or TRBD2 (5 bases each). V shed 6 bases and J shed 8 bases, with 12 bases lying between them. CDR1 and CDR2 (germline): MNHEY, SVGAGI. CDR3 length equals 12 residues. This CDR3 is CASSPVGGTQYF. The DNA of the CDR3 is TGTGCCAGCAGCCCCGTTGGGGGTACGCAGTATTTT.

This rearrangement joins TRBV4-2 to TRBJ2-3; maybe TRBD1 (7 bases). This CDR3 is 16 amino acids long. V was cut by 4 bases and J by 0 bases, with 14 bases left in between. Germline assignment: CDR1 LGHNA and CDR2 YNFKEQ. The CDR3 here is CASSPGGPSSTDTQYF. CDR3 DNA sequence: TGTGCCAGCAGCCCAGGGGGGCCCTCTAGCACAGATACGCAGTATTTT.

This clone appeared a few times. The CDR3 DNA is TGCAGCGTTGAGAGCCAGGGTGGGGATATACGGTATGGCTACACCTTC. It is translated as CSVESQGGDIRYGYTF. The chain employs TRBV29-1 and TRBJ1-2, with D maybe TRBD1 (5 bases). The V gene's germline CDR1 is SQVTM and CDR2 ANQGSEA. V dropped 3 bases and J dropped 5 bases, with 22 bases sitting between them. This CDR3 has 16 residues.

This clone occurred a few times. CDR3 sequence reads: CASSETGVLGGYTF. The DNA of the CDR3 is TGTGCCAGCAGTGAAACGGGAGTTCTGGGTGGCTACACCTTC. V and J are TRBV28 and TRBJ1-2; D is ambiguous. The V gene's germline CDR1 is MDHEN and CDR2 SYDVKM. The CDR3 is 14 amino acids. The V gene lost 5 bases and the J gene lost 7 bases, with 17 bases spanning the gap.